This TCR beta chain was identified in a study of a mutant IDH1 vaccine in newly diagnosed glioma. Note on this clone: Its antigen is unknown.

This table comes from immunoSEQ multiplex PCR, and its TCRdb copy is limited to in-frame clones, with some not included. The sample holds roughly 64,000 clones, roughly 74% seen once. Time point indicated: week 35, safety follow-up. Topical imiquimod was applied with each vaccine dose, which held 300 ug of mutant IDH1 20-mer peptide. The clonotype was recovered from a man in his fifties or sixties with glioma. The sequencing here drew on PBMCs, taken from a glioma patient whose treatment included an IDH1 peptide vaccine.

CDR3 nucleotides: TGCAGCACCAGACAGGGTTTGGGGAACTATGGCTACACCTTC. Protein product: CSTRQGLGNYGYTF. The V call is TRBV29-1, the J call TRBJ1-2; 7 nucleotides match TRBD1. V was pared by 8 bases and J by 2 bases, with 11 bases of the junction left unmatched. Germline V gives CDR1 SQVTM, CDR2 ANQGSEA. This CDR3 has 14 residues.